This is a list of T cell receptor beta chains from one sample in a study of T cell changes during pregnancy in multiple sclerosis. The data were produced by immunoSEQ multiplex PCR, yet TCRdb's version contains in-frame clones alone and is incomplete. The table records 75,000 to 95,000 clones, roughly 93% of them present only once. This material consisted of peripheral blood, taken in the second trimester of pregnancy. Source of these receptors: a female donor with multiple sclerosis, enrolled in a pregnancy study. CDR3s include the opening cysteine and the closing phenylalanine or tryptophan. Fields, in order: clone size, D gene, J gene, V gene, CDR3 protein. D genes are given only for firm matches. Clone size is not always given. Where it is, it says once, few, many or a class for expanded clones.

NA	TRBD1	TRBJ2-3	TRBV25-1	CASSEDSGGTQYF
NA	TRBD1	TRBJ1-4	TRBV19	CASSYRTGGEKLFF
NA	NA	TRBJ1-3	TRBV7-3	CASSTTGFSGNTIYF
NA	NA	TRBJ1-2	TRBV13	CASSLSGAGYTF
NA	NA	TRBJ2-2	TRBV5-4	CASSLKGLNTGELFF
NA	TRBD1	TRBJ1-3	TRBV11-2	CASSPGQGLSGNTIYF
NA	NA	TRBJ1-4	TRBV5-4	CASSSGTNRATNEKLFF
NA	NA	TRBJ1-2	TRBV9	CASSVLDRAYGYTF
NA	NA	TRBJ2-1	TRBV29-1	CSAEGAGNSYNEQFF
NA	NA	TRBJ1-1	TRBV5-1	CASSSSPVDRRMNTEAFF
NA	TRBD2	TRBJ2-2	TRBV9	CASHRGTSGGAGELFF
NA	TRBD2	TRBJ2-1	TRBV9	CASSASQRGGVLNEQFF
NA	NA	TRBJ1-2	TRBV6-5	CASSYSTDNYGYTF
once	NA	TRBJ1-6	TRBV7-6	CASSPVSGAPNSPLHF
NA	NA	TRBJ2-7	TRBV5-1	CASSLGVQGSHEQYF
NA	TRBD1	TRBJ1-2	TRBV18	CASSHQTGELNYGYTF
NA	NA	TRBJ1-2	TRBV18	CASSTTLYGYTF
NA	TRBD1	TRBJ1-3	TRBV6-1	CASSERDRVPGNTIYF
NA	TRBD1	TRBJ1-1	TRBV19	CASSIPAGGELWGGMNTEAFF
NA	NA	TRBJ2-2	TRBV9	CASSVGSGDTGELFF
NA	NA	TRBJ2-7	TRBV6-6	CAINAEGISGYEQYF
NA	NA	TRBJ1-2	TRBV27	CASSPAQARRGYGYTF
NA	NA	TRBJ1-6	TRBV18	CASSPTRRRENSPLHF
NA	NA	TRBJ2-2	TRBV11-2	CASSLIGGSTGELFF
NA	NA	TRBJ2-3	TRBV7-9	CASSLLDYYTDTQYF
NA	NA	TRBJ2-1	TRBV6-5	CASSSSLEQFF
NA	TRBD2	TRBJ2-4	TRBV30	CAWTGRGGKNIQYF
NA	NA	TRBJ1-4	TRBV21-1	CASVVRPNEKLFF
NA	NA	TRBJ2-5	TRBV7-6	CASSLAGSAQETQYF
few	NA	TRBJ2-6	TRBV29-1	CSVGSTDRANVLTF
few	NA	TRBJ2-7	TRBV19	CASSIVRGSLGEQYF
once	NA	TRBJ1-1	TRBV29-1	CSVGGENTEAFF
NA	TRBD2	TRBJ2-7	TRBV7-8	CASTLGAGGDYEQYF
NA	NA	TRBJ2-1	TRBV5-5	CASSLGLDTGSYNEQFF
NA	TRBD1	TRBJ1-5	TRBV4-1	CASSQDEQGHQPQHF
few	NA	TRBJ1-1	TRBV27	CASSLRAQNTEAFF
NA	TRBD1	TRBJ1-1	TRBV28	CASSSPGQSNTEAFF
NA	TRBD1	TRBJ2-3	TRBV10-3	CAISEGTGENTQYF
NA	TRBD2	TRBJ2-5	TRBV4-2	CASSQETKVRKAGEHQETQYF
NA	TRBD2	TRBJ2-5	TRBV2	CASIGGGKETQYF
NA	TRBD1	TRBJ1-4	TRBV2	CASRTAGTEGEKLFF
NA	NA	TRBJ1-5	TRBV27	CASSSGALYQPQHF
NA	NA	TRBJ2-5	TRBV6-5	CASSPTSFLRETQYF
NA	TRBD2	TRBJ2-5	TRBV7-3	CASSFRSSGVWETQYF
NA	NA	TRBJ2-7	TRBV20-1	CSALTGYEQYF
NA	NA	TRBJ2-6	TRBV7-6	CASSSDSLSGANVLTF
NA	NA	TRBJ2-1	TRBV6-1	CASSEVGEREQFF
once	TRBD2	TRBJ2-7	TRBV2	CASSVSSGGEYF
NA	TRBD2	TRBJ2-1	TRBV27	CASSPIAGPGNEQFF
NA	NA	TRBJ2-3	TRBV5-1	CATRRSTDTQYF
NA	NA	TRBJ1-1	TRBV5-1	CASSLMAGLGNTEAFF
once	NA	TRBJ2-1	TRBV6-6	CASFGRGSYNEQFF
once	TRBD2	TRBJ2-2	TRBV6-1	CASSEVGLGNTGELFF
NA	NA	TRBJ2-7	TRBV6-6	CASTYLGSHEQYF
once	NA	TRBJ1-4	TRBV15	CATSRGEENEKLFF
NA	TRBD1	TRBJ2-7	TRBV28	CASSHRQGGHEQYF